The rows below give T cell receptor beta chains drawn from one sample of a study of blood T cells in healthy people across ages. TCRdb passed the 5' RACE reads through MiXCR, listing each CDR3 protein once. Of 1.5 million to 2 million distinct CDR3 sequences detected, about 49% appear once; the ten largest clones hold 2.1%. The sample taken for sequencing was blood. These receptors were obtained from a woman aged 40 to 55 in good health. CDR3s include the opening cysteine and the closing phenylalanine or tryptophan. Some rows have no size entry. The others give once, few or many, or a class for an expanded clone.

j_gene: TRBJ2-3
abundance: -
len: 11
v_gene: TRBV29-1
CDR3aa: CSVDMGDTQYF

j_gene: TRBJ1-2
abundance: -
len: 13
v_gene: TRBV20-1
CDR3aa: CSAPRDGVYGYTF

j_gene: TRBJ2-7
abundance: -
len: 15
v_gene: TRBV11-2
CDR3aa: CASSSSDDGDYEQYF

j_gene: TRBJ2-7
abundance: -
len: 15
v_gene: TRBV7-2
CDR3aa: CASSFPDRGAYEQYF

j_gene: TRBJ2-5
abundance: few
len: 16
v_gene: TRBV3-1
CDR3aa: CASSQSDKALQETQYF

j_gene: TRBJ2-5
abundance: -
len: 16
v_gene: TRBV27
CDR3aa: CASSFTPDRGLETQYF

j_gene: TRBJ1-6
abundance: few
len: 14
v_gene: TRBV9
CDR3aa: CASSVAGDNSPLHF

j_gene: TRBJ1-2
abundance: few
len: 16
v_gene: TRBV6-1
CDR3aa: CASSEALRGGNYGYTF

j_gene: TRBJ1-2
abundance: few
len: 14
v_gene: TRBV6-2/TRBV6-3
CDR3aa: CASSLVRESYGYTF

j_gene: TRBJ2-5
abundance: few
len: 16
v_gene: TRBV7-8
CDR3aa: CASSLEPTSAKETQYF

j_gene: TRBJ1-1
abundance: -
len: 14
v_gene: TRBV29-1
CDR3aa: CSVEGGQGEAEAFF

j_gene: TRBJ2-2
abundance: -
len: 15
v_gene: TRBV6-5
CDR3aa: CASSYSWGNTGELFF

j_gene: TRBJ1-2
abundance: -
len: 15
v_gene: TRBV15
CDR3aa: CATSPPSHNDQGYTF

j_gene: TRBJ2-7
abundance: -
len: 15
v_gene: TRBV19
CDR3aa: CASSIRGEGSYEQYF

j_gene: TRBJ1-1
abundance: -
len: 14
v_gene: TRBV28
CDR3aa: CASSSPGQGSEAFF

j_gene: TRBJ2-7
abundance: -
len: 15
v_gene: TRBV18
CDR3aa: CASSLRATPSYEQYF

j_gene: TRBJ1-2
abundance: -
len: 14
v_gene: TRBV5-1
CDR3aa: CASSDRQTSNGYTF

j_gene: -
abundance: -
len: 13
v_gene: TRBV15
CDR3aa: CATSLDQVDEQYF

j_gene: TRBJ2-1
abundance: once
len: 17
v_gene: TRBV10-1
CDR3aa: CASSPTSGGSLHNEQFF

j_gene: TRBJ2-3
abundance: -
len: 15
v_gene: TRBV25-1
CDR3aa: CASSGLTSVTDTQYF

j_gene: TRBJ2-4
abundance: -
len: 18
v_gene: TRBV6-2/TRBV6-3
CDR3aa: CASSSGGQGASVKNIQYF

j_gene: TRBJ1-2
abundance: few
len: 13
v_gene: TRBV29-1
CDR3aa: CSVGTAINYGYTF

j_gene: TRBJ1-2
abundance: -
len: 14
v_gene: TRBV4-2
CDR3aa: CASSQAGTDYGYTF

j_gene: TRBJ2-5
abundance: many
len: 14
v_gene: TRBV7-4
CDR3aa: CASSLATTQETQYF

j_gene: TRBJ2-1
abundance: -
len: 14
v_gene: TRBV12-3/TRBV12-4
CDR3aa: CASSLAGAQGEQFF

j_gene: TRBJ2-3
abundance: once
len: 15
v_gene: TRBV7-2
CDR3aa: CASSSPTSGAHTRYF

j_gene: TRBJ1-4
abundance: -
len: 12
v_gene: TRBV28
CDR3aa: CASLTRKEKLFF

j_gene: TRBJ2-1
abundance: -
len: 19
v_gene: TRBV7-2
CDR3aa: CASSLVLGREVRRYNEQFF

j_gene: TRBJ2-6
abundance: few
len: 17
v_gene: TRBV3-1
CDR3aa: CASSLSGGISGANVLTF

j_gene: TRBJ1-2
abundance: -
len: 14
v_gene: TRBV6-6
CDR3aa: CASSYSLANYGYTF

j_gene: TRBJ2-6
abundance: few
len: 18
v_gene: TRBV6-5
CDR3aa: CASSYSTAKGSGANVLTF